Sequencing of this T cell receptor beta chain was carried out in a study of blood T cell repertoires in COVID-19. Background on the study: Sites across the United States, Italy and Spain contributed samples from acute and convalescent COVID-19. PBMCs, B-cell-depleted T cells, or T cells were the source of the cDNA or gDNA that made up the material.

This clone was detected once. Generated by immunoSEQ multiplex PCR, the TCRdb table keeps only in-frame clones and is missing some. The repertoire holds 60,000 or so clones, with under 85% as singletons. This CDR3 has 17 residues. Germline lookup yields CDR1 SQVTM and CDR2 ANQGSEA. V gave up 6 bases and J gave up 0 bases; unmatched junction bases: 10. The sequenced material came from peripheral blood. The receptor was derived from a woman aged 45-60 years with active or convalescent COVID-19. V is TRBV29-1 and J is TRBJ2-7, with 14 bases lining up with TRBD2. CDR3 nucleotides: TGCAGCGTGGCAGGGACTAGCGGGAGCCTTTTCTCCTACGAGCAGTACTTC. Translating it yields CSVAGTSGSLFSYEQYF.